This is a list of T cell receptor beta chains from one sample in a study of lymphopenia after photon versus proton radiotherapy. TCRdb's copy holds only in-frame clones and misses some; the assay was immunoSEQ multiplex PCR. The sample shows about 29,000 clones, 80% to 90% of them seen only once. The material sequenced was peripheral blood, taken from a patient treated with proton-based radiotherapy. These receptors were collected from a woman aged 60 to 75 with cholangiocarcinoma. Some clones in this sample may be carry-over from other donors' samples. The CDR3 runs from the conserved cysteine through the conserved F or W. The order of the fields is J gene, V gene, clone size, D gene, CDR3 DNA, CDR3 protein. The D gene is left open where the match is weak. Clone size is not always given. Where it is, it says once, few, many or a class for expanded clones.

J gene: TRBJ2-7; V gene: TRBV11-2; clone size: .; D gene: .; CDR3 DNA: TGTGCCAGCAGCGGCGACTGGTACGAGCAGTACTTC; CDR3 protein: CASSGDWYEQYF
J gene: TRBJ1-3; V gene: TRBV28; clone size: .; D gene: .; CDR3 DNA: TGTGCCAGCAGCACGACGCGGCTTGGAAACACCATATATTTT; CDR3 protein: CASSTTRLGNTIYF
J gene: TRBJ2-5; V gene: TRBV7-2; clone size: .; D gene: .; CDR3 DNA: TGTGCCAGCAGCTTAGCGGGGGGGCGGGAGACCCAGTACTTC; CDR3 protein: CASSLAGGRETQYF
J gene: TRBJ2-1; V gene: TRBV10-3; clone size: once; D gene: TRBD2; CDR3 DNA: TGTGCCATCAAAGGGACTAGCGCCATCAATGAGCAGTTCTTC; CDR3 protein: CAIKGTSAINEQFF
J gene: TRBJ1-3; V gene: TRBV7-8; clone size: .; D gene: .; CDR3 DNA: TGTGCCAGCAGCTTAATGCAGGACAGCGGAAACACCATATATTTT; CDR3 protein: CASSLMQDSGNTIYF
J gene: TRBJ2-4; V gene: TRBV7-9; clone size: .; D gene: .; CDR3 DNA: TGTGCCAGCAGCTTGGGACACCTGCTAGCCAAAAACATTCAGTACTTC; CDR3 protein: CASSLGHLLAKNIQYF
J gene: TRBJ2-1; V gene: TRBV2; clone size: .; D gene: .; CDR3 DNA: TGTGCCAGCAGTGGGGGACGTGAGCAGTTCTTC; CDR3 protein: CASSGGREQFF
J gene: TRBJ1-5; V gene: TRBV2; clone size: .; D gene: TRBD1; CDR3 DNA: TGTGCCAGCAGTCGGACAGGGTTTCAGCCCCAGCATTTT; CDR3 protein: CASSRTGFQPQHF
J gene: TRBJ2-1; V gene: TRBV14; clone size: .; D gene: TRBD1; CDR3 DNA: TGTGCCAGCAGCCTGACAGGGGTGATTGAGCAGTTCTTC; CDR3 protein: CASSLTGVIEQFF
J gene: TRBJ2-5; V gene: TRBV12-5; clone size: .; D gene: .; CDR3 DNA: TGTGCTAGTGGTTTCGGATGGTACCAAGAGACCCAGTACTTC; CDR3 protein: CASGFGWYQETQYF
J gene: TRBJ2-2; V gene: TRBV7-2; clone size: once; D gene: .; CDR3 DNA: TGTGCCAGCAGCCCCGGAGGTAGCTTAGTTTCCGGGGAGCTGTTTTTT; CDR3 protein: CASSPGGSLVSGELFF
J gene: TRBJ1-6; V gene: TRBV25-1; clone size: few; D gene: .; CDR3 DNA: TGTGCCAGCAGTGGCCGGGACACCTATTCACCCCTCCACTTT; CDR3 protein: CASSGRDTYSPLHF
J gene: TRBJ2-7; V gene: TRBV11-2; clone size: .; D gene: TRBD1; CDR3 DNA: TGTGCCAGCAGCATACAGGGGGCCTACGAGCAGTACTTC; CDR3 protein: CASSIQGAYEQYF
J gene: TRBJ1-3; V gene: TRBV6-5; clone size: .; D gene: TRBD1; CDR3 DNA: TGTGCCAGCAGTTACTCGGGACAGCACTCTGGAAACACCATATATTTT; CDR3 protein: CASSYSGQHSGNTIYF
J gene: TRBJ2-7; V gene: TRBV28; clone size: .; D gene: .; CDR3 DNA: TGTGCCAGCAGTTTACGGCAATACGAGCAGTACTTC; CDR3 protein: CASSLRQYEQYF
J gene: TRBJ2-7; V gene: TRBV5-1; clone size: few; D gene: .; CDR3 DNA: TGCGCCAGCAGCCTGGACGGCGACTACGAGCAGTACTTC; CDR3 protein: CASSLDGDYEQYF
J gene: TRBJ2-1; V gene: TRBV9; clone size: .; D gene: TRBD2; CDR3 DNA: TGTGCCGGAAGTAGCGGGAGGGTGGGCAATGAGCAGTTCTTC; CDR3 protein: CAGSSGRVGNEQFF
J gene: TRBJ1-2; V gene: TRBV21-1; clone size: .; D gene: .; CDR3 DNA: TGTGCCAGCAGCCCTGGACAGACTGATGGCTACACCTTC; CDR3 protein: CASSPGQTDGYTF
J gene: TRBJ2-1; V gene: TRBV21-1; clone size: .; D gene: .; CDR3 DNA: TGTGCCAGCAGCAAAGAGGGTAGCGGGAAGGTCTTTCTCTTC; CDR3 protein: CASSKEGSGKVFLF
J gene: TRBJ2-7; V gene: TRBV7-3; clone size: .; D gene: .; CDR3 DNA: TGTGCCAGCAGCTTAACCGGCGGGACAGAGAGGCAGTACTTC; CDR3 protein: CASSLTGGTERQYF
J gene: TRBJ2-7; V gene: TRBV5-1; clone size: once; D gene: TRBD2; CDR3 DNA: TGCGCCAGCAGCTATGGGGAAGCGGGGGCCTACGAGCAGTACTTC; CDR3 protein: CASSYGEAGAYEQYF
J gene: TRBJ1-2; V gene: TRBV7-2; clone size: .; D gene: TRBD1; CDR3 DNA: TGTGCCAGCAGCTTAATTCCTGAGGGCAGGGGGATTTATGGCTACACCTTC; CDR3 protein: CASSLIPEGRGIYGYTF
J gene: TRBJ1-1; V gene: TRBV7-2; clone size: .; D gene: .; CDR3 DNA: TGTGCCAGCAGCAACAGGGTGATCACTGAAGCTTTCTTT; CDR3 protein: CASSNRVITEAFF
J gene: TRBJ2-7; V gene: TRBV7-9; clone size: .; D gene: .; CDR3 DNA: TGTGCCAGCAGCTTTATCTACGAGCAGTACTTC; CDR3 protein: CASSFIYEQYF
J gene: TRBJ1-3; V gene: TRBV20-1; clone size: .; D gene: .; CDR3 DNA: TGCAGTGCTAGAGATAGGGACACCATATATTTT; CDR3 protein: CSARDRDTIYF
J gene: TRBJ2-3; V gene: TRBV19; clone size: .; D gene: .; CDR3 DNA: TGTGCCAGTAGTGTTTTTTGGCCGGGGCGAGATTCGGATACGCAGTATTTT; CDR3 protein: CASSVFWPGRDSDTQYF
J gene: TRBJ2-5; V gene: TRBV19; clone size: .; D gene: TRBD2; CDR3 DNA: TGTGCCAGTAGTGTCGGACTAGCGGGAGGGCAAGAGACCCAGTACTTC; CDR3 protein: CASSVGLAGGQETQYF